Presented here are 20 T cell receptor beta chains from one specimen sequenced in a study of blood T cell repertoires in COVID-19. Only in-frame clones appear in the TCRdb table, and some are missing; sequencing was by immunoSEQ multiplex PCR. The data contain a few hundred thousand clones, roughly nine tenths of them seen just once; the ten biggest clones take up roughly 8.5%. Sequenced input: PBMCs or T cells enriched from blood (not recorded which). The source is a woman aged 60 to 75 who had recovered from COVID-19.

CDR3 in amino acids: CASSQAGGASPLHF. CDR3 coding DNA: TGTGCCAGCAGCCAAGCGGGGGGCGCGTCACCCCTCCACTTT. The chain joins TRBV9 to TRBJ1-6; maybe TRBD1 (6 bases). This CDR3 is built from 14 residues. V was pared by 4 bases and J by 10 bases, with 15 bases between. Germline CDR1 and CDR2: SGDLS and YYNGEE. The full variable domain, rest sourced from reference TRBV9 and TRBJ1-6, is DSGVTQTPKHLITATGQRVTLRCSPRSGDLSVYWYQQSLDQGLQFLIQYYNGEERAKGNILERFSAQQFPDLHSELNLSSLELGDSALYFCASSQAGGASPLHFGNGTRLTVT.

The chain links TRBV5-1 to TRBJ2-3; 9 bases line up with TRBD2. This CDR3 comprises 16 residues. From germline, CDR1 is SGHRS and CDR2 YFSETQ. Trimming cost V 3 bases and J 1 base; bases outside gene matches: 6. DNA for the CDR3: TGCGCCAGCAGCTGGGTGCGGGGGGGCGGCACAGATACGCAGTATTTT. Protein: CASSWVRGGGTDTQYF.

The chain combines TRBV19 with TRBJ2-2; 9 bases are shared with TRBD1. The J segment lost 5 bases and the V segment lost 7 bases, leaving 5 bases of the junction unmatched. Germline CDR1 and CDR2: LNHDA and SQIVND (reference sequence). The CDR3 has 14 residues. CDR3 in amino acids: CASNRQGGTGELFF. The CDR3 nucleotides read TGTGCCAGTAATAGACAGGGGGGGACCGGGGAGCTGTTTTTT. Filled out from reference TRBV19 and TRBJ2-2, the complete variable domain reads DGGITQSPKYLFRKEGQNVTLSCEQNLNHDAMYWYRQDPGQGLRLIYYSQIVNDFQKGDIAEGYSVSREKKESFPLTVTSAQKNPTAFYLCASNRQGGTGELFFGEGSRLTVL.

The CDR3 nucleotides are TGTGCCAGCAGCCTCTACCAGAGGGTTGGTGAAGCTTTCTTT. This gives the protein CASSLYQRVGEAFF. The chain couples TRBV11-2 to TRBJ1-1; D remains unclear. The CDR3 length is 14 residues. Trimming removed 5 bases at V and 7 bases at J, with 17 bases between. Germline CDR1 and CDR2: SGHAT and FQNNGV.

This clone was recorded once. The chain uses TRBV7-9 and TRBJ2-7, with 8 nucleotides matching TRBD1. CDR3 length: 14 amino acids. Germline CDR1 is SEHNR and CDR2 is FQNEAQ (reference sequence). Trimming at V came to 3 bases and at J to 7 bases, leaving 8 bases not matched to a gene. The CDR3 sequence is CASSFTTDRGEQYF. The CDR3 bases are TGTGCCAGCAGCTTCACAACAGACAGGGGTGAGCAGTACTTC.

There are many counts of this clone. This rearrangement joins TRBV29-1 to TRBJ2-2, with a weak D call TRBD1 (5 bases). The germline V gene encodes CDR1 SQVTM and CDR2 ANQGSEA. This CDR3 spans 15 amino acids. The germline V and J ends were trimmed by 2 bases and 1 base, with 11 bases remaining between them. The CDR3 spells CSVERAGMNTGELFF. In DNA form, the CDR3 reads TGCAGCGTTGAACGGGCAGGGATGAACACCGGGGAGCTGTTTTTT.

The CDR3 loop is CSAPGQGIYNEQFF. The CDR3 DNA reads TGCAGCGCCCCGGGACAGGGAATCTACAATGAGCAGTTCTTC. This sequence joins TRBV29-1 and TRBJ2-1; 9 bases fit TRBD1. Germline V gene lookup returns CDR1 SQVTM and CDR2 ANQGSEA. This CDR3 has 14 amino acids. V was pared by 7 bases and J by 3 bases, with 7 bases of the junction left unmatched.

CDR3 in DNA: TGTGCCAGCAGCTTGAAACAGGGGGTCCCCTACGAGCAGTACTTC. Translating gives CASSLKQGVPYEQYF. The J gene is TRBJ2-7, the V gene TRBV7-9; 8 positions match TRBD1. Germline loops: CDR1 SEHNR, CDR2 FQNEAQ (reference sequence). The CDR3 runs to 15 residues. J gave up 2 bases and V 3 bases, and 6 bases lay outside the gene matches. Full variable domain (remainder filled in from reference TRBV7-9 and TRBJ2-7): DTGVSQNPRHKITKRGQNVTFRCDPISEHNRLYWYRQTLGQGPEFLTYFQNEAQLEKSRLLSDRFSAERPKGSFSTLEIQRTEQGDSAMYLCASSLKQGVPYEQYFGPGTRLTVT.

The chain has TRBV4-1 and TRBJ1-4; 8 nucleotides line up with TRBD1. Germline CDR1 reads MGHRA; CDR2 reads YSYEKL. V dropped 4 bases and J dropped 7; count of bases not matched to a gene: 2. The CDR3 contains 13 residues. The CDR3 sequence: CASSLQGVEKLFF. The CDR3 nucleotides are TGCGCCAGCAGCCTACAGGGGGTTGAAAAACTGTTTTTT.

J is TRBJ2-3 and V is TRBV5-1; 13 positions match TRBD2. The germline V gene has CDR1 SGHRS and CDR2 YFSETQ. The CDR3 is 16 amino acids. V was pared by 3 bases and J by 5 bases, with 6 bases of the junction left unmatched. CDR3: CASSSFTSGGEDTQYF. DNA of the CDR3: TGCGCCAGCAGCTCCTTTACTAGCGGGGGGGAAGATACGCAGTATTTT.

J is TRBJ2-1 and V is TRBV6-5; perhaps TRBD2 as D (7 bases). CDR1 is MNHEY, CDR2 SVGAGI, per germline. This CDR3 spans 14 amino acids. Trimming pared 0 bases from V and 10 bases from J, leaving 13 bases between. CDR3: CASSYSGGGREQFF. The CDR3 DNA reads TGTGCCAGCAGTTACTCAGGGGGGGGCCGGGAGCAGTTCTTC.

The genes are TRBV29-1 and TRBJ1-2, with 10 positions matching TRBD1. This CDR3 is built from 13 residues. V dropped 5 bases and J dropped 4; count of bases not matched to a gene: 4. CDR1 SQVTM and CDR2 ANQGSEA come from the germline V gene. CDR3 coding DNA: TGCAGCGTTTCAGACAGGGGGCCCTATGGCTACACCTTC. As protein: CSVSDRGPYGYTF.

The chain is built from TRBV24-1 and TRBJ2-6; 9 bases match TRBD1. This CDR3 region has 17 residues. With 4 bases clipped from V and 0 bases from J, the junction kept 3 bases outside the gene matches. Germline V lookup: CDR1 KGHDR, CDR2 SFDVKD. CDR3 nucleotides: TGTGCCACCAGTGACCGGACAGGGGACTCTGGGGCCAACGTCCTGACTTTC. Translation gives CATSDRTGDSGANVLTF.

This sequence joins TRBV5-4 and TRBJ2-7; D uncertain. V lost 0 bases and J lost 3, with 4 bases in between. Germline lookup yields CDR1 SGHNT and CDR2 YYREEE (reference sequence). The CDR3 spans 12 residues. In DNA, the CDR3 is TGTGCCAGCAGCTTGGGTCGCTACGAGCAGTACGTC. This codes for CASSLGRYEQYV.

The rearrangement links TRBV15 to TRBJ2-3; 11 nucleotides agree with TRBD2. V lost 3 bases and J lost 1; bases outside the gene matches: 0. In germline, CDR1 is LNHNV, CDR2 YYDKDF (reference sequence). CDR3 length: 15 amino acids. The CDR3 DNA reads as TGTGCCACCAGCAGGACTAGCGGGGGCACAGATACGCAGTATTTT. Protein: CATSRTSGGTDTQYF. The whole variable domain, remainder taken from reference TRBV15 and TRBJ2-3, is DAMVIQNPRYQVTQFGKPVTLSCSQTLNHNVMYWYQQKSSQAPKLLFHYYDKDFNNEADTPDNFQSRRPNTSFCFLDIRSPGLGDTAMYLCATSRTSGGTDTQYFGPGTRLTVL.

This chain uses TRBV5-4 with TRBJ2-5, with 7 bases aligning to TRBD1. This CDR3 is built from 14 residues. From germline, CDR1 is SGHNT and CDR2 YYREEE (reference sequence). Trimming cost V 0 bases and J 5 bases; bases outside gene matches: 4. CDR3 in amino acids: CASSLGQGVETQYF. The CDR3 region has the DNA TGTGCCAGCAGCTTGGGGCAGGGGGTGGAGACCCAGTACTTC. Full variable domain (outside the CDR3, taken from reference TRBV5-4 and TRBJ2-5): ETGVTQSPTHLIKTRGQQVTLRCSSQSGHNTVSWYQQALGQGPQFIFQYYREEENGRGNFPPRFSGLQFPNYSSELNVNALELDDSALYLCASSLGQGVETQYFGPGTRLLVL.

This clone was recorded once. This chain uses TRBV15 with TRBJ1-5; the D gene is possibly TRBD1 (5 bases). CDR3 length: 14 amino acids. Trimming stripped 4 bases from V and 6 bases from J, with 13 bases between. CDR1 and CDR2 from the germline V gene are LNHNV and YYDKDF (reference sequence). The CDR3 is CATSTGITGQPQHF. In nucleotides, the CDR3 is TGTGCCACCAGCACAGGGATAACAGGTCAGCCCCAGCATTTT.

The chain joins TRBV6-1 to TRBJ2-5; TRBD2 aligns across 8 bases. From germline, CDR1 is MNHNS and CDR2 SASEGT. The J segment lost 3 bases and the V segment lost 10 bases, leaving 4 bases of the junction unmatched. This CDR3 has 12 residues. CDR3 loop: CATSGGKETQYF. In nucleotides, the CDR3 is TGTGCCACCAGCGGGGGTAAAGAGACCCAGTACTTC.

This rearrangement joins TRBV6-5 to TRBJ2-5; 7 nucleotides match TRBD1. Germline assignment: CDR1 MNHEY and CDR2 SVGAGI. This CDR3 has 11 residues. Trimming removed 5 bases from V and 7 bases from J; junction bases left unmatched: 1. CDR3 nucleotide sequence: TGTGCCAGCAGTCGACAGGGGACCCAGTACTTC. Translating gives CASSRQGTQYF.

This sequence joins TRBV5-1 and TRBJ1-1, with D perhaps matching TRBD1 (5 bases). Trimming stripped 3 bases from V and 6 bases from J, with 9 bases between. The V gene's germline CDR1 is SGHRS and CDR2 YFSETQ. The CDR3 has 12 residues. The CDR3 DNA reads TGCGCCAGCAGCTCGCAGGGCCCTGAAGCTTTCTTT. It encodes CASSSQGPEAFF.